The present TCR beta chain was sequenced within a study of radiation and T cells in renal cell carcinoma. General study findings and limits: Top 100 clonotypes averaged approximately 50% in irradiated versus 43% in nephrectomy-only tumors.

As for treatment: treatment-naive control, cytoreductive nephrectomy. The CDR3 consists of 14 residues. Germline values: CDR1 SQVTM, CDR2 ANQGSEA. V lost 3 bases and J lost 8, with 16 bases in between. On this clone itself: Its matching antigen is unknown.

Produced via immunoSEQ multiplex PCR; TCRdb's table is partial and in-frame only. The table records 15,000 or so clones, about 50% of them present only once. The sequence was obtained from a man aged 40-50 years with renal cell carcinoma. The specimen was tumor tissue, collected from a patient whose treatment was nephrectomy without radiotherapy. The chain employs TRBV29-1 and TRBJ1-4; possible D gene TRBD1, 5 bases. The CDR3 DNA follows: TGCAGCGTTGAGAGTTCGGGGGTGAACGAAAAACTGTTTTTT. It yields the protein CSVESSGVNEKLFF.